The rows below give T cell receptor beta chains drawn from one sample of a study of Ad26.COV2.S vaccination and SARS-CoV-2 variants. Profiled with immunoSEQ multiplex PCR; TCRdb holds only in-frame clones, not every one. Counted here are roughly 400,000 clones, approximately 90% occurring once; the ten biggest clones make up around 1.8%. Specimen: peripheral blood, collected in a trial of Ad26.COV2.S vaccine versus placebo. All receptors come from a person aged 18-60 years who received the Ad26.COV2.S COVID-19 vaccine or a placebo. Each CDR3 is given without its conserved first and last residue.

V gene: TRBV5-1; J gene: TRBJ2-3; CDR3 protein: ASSPRQGVTDTQY
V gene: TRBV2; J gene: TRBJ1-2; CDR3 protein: ASDRELNYGYT
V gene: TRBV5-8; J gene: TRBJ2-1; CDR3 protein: ASSLGQGSYNEQF
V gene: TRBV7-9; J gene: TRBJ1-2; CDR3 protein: ASSWGDGYT
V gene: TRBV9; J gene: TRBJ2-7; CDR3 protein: ASSGPGTSLGEQY
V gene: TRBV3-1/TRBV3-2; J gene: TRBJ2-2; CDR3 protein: ASSQPRQVWTNTGELF
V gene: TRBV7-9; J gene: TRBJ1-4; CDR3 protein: ASSPGQGRNEKLF
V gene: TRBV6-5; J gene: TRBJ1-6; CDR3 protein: ASSYSTRGVTSPLH
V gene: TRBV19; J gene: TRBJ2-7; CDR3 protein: ASSIGYEQY
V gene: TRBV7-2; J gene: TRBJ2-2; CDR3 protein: ASSPVLQGAYSTGELF
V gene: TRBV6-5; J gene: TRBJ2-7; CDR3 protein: ASSYSPRVGEQY
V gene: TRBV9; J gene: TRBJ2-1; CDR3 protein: ASSASGLAYNEQF
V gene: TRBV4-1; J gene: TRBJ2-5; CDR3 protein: ASSLKSRETQY
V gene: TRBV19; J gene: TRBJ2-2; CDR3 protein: ASEGQLSTGELF
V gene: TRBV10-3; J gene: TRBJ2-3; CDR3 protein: AINRGLAGGLVTDTQY
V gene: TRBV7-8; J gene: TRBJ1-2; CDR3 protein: ASSVGQGPYLYGYT
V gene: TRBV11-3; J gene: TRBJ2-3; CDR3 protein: ASSKYTGTGESKDTQY
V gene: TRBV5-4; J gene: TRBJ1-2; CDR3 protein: ASHRGQVLGGYT
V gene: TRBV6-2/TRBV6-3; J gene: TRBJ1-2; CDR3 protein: ASSPDRVGYGYT
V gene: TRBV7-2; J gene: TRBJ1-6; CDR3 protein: ASSSTLGRYVSYNSPLH
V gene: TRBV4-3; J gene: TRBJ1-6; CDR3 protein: ASSQGIQGPGNNSPLH
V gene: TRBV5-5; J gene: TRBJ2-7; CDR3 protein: ASSLGGSIYEQY
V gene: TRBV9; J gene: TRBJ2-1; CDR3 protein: ASSVGLAGDNEQF
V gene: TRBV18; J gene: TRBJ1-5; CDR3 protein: ASSTPPRVFSNQPQH
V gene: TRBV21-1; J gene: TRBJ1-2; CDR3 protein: ASSKRAGGGYT
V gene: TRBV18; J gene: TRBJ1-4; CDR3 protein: ASSPPGTANEKLF
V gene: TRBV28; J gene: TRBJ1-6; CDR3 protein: ASSGGRAPLH
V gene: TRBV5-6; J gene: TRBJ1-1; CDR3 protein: ASSLDWNTEAF
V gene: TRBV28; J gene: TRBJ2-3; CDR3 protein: ASSYRDRGLSTDTQY